This TCR beta chain was identified in a study of T cells after posttransplantation cyclophosphamide. Findings and limits, study-wide: TRB clonality was highly associated with recipient CMV seropositivity and reactivation. Donor CD8+ memory clones often dominated recipient blood repertoires at later times. Blood and skin or GI T cell repertoires showed limited TRB overlap.

There are many counts of this clone. Its specificity is not known. This CDR3 is 15 amino acids long. The germline gives CDR1 MNHEY, CDR2 SMNVEV (reference sequence). The V gene lost 3 bases and the J gene lost 0 bases, with 9 bases spanning the gap. Profiling relied on immunoSEQ multiplex PCR, and the TCRdb table lists in-frame clones only, not all of them. The table lists 45,000 to 55,000 clones, no singletons, with 2% to 2.5% in the top ten. The source material was PBMCs. The chain couples TRBV27 to TRBJ2-4; D is perhaps TRBD2 (7 bases). The clonotype originates from a man aged 40-50 years in good health, CMV-negative, and a related stem cell transplant donor. This chain's CDR3 is CASSLGGLAKNIQYF. The CDR3 DNA reads as TGTGCCAGCAGTTTGGGGGGGCTAGCCAAAAACATTCAGTACTTC.